These 9 T cell receptor beta chains originate from one sample sequenced in a study of a mutant IDH1 vaccine in newly diagnosed glioma. The time point denotes: week 35, safety follow-up. Vaccine doses each comprised 300 ug of mutant IDH1 20-mer peptide, with topical imiquimod. The table came from immunoSEQ multiplex PCR; TCRdb's copy has only in-frame clones and leaves some out. Altogether 45,000 to 60,000 clones are present, approximately 90% being singletons, with the ten largest covering around 5.7%. The antigens these receptors bind are not known. This sample comprised PBMCs, obtained from a glioma patient whose treatment included an IDH1 peptide vaccine. Every receptor here comes from a woman between 35 and 50 years old with glioma.

The rearrangement uses TRBV6-5 and TRBJ2-1, with 10 bases aligning to TRBD2. CDR1 and CDR2 from the germline V gene are MNHEY and SVGAGI. The junction had 9 bases not matched to a gene; V was cut back by 7 bases and J by 9 bases. CDR3 length: 14 residues. CDR3 DNA: TGTGCCAGCACCGGGACTAGCGAGTCAGCTGAGCAGTTCTTC. This gives the protein CASTGTSESAEQFF.

The chain uses TRBV6-6 and TRBJ2-1; 7 nucleotides agree with TRBD1. V trimming: 4 bases; J trimming: 3 bases; junction bases outside the gene matches: 6. There are 15 residues in the CDR3. Germline V gene data show CDR1 as MNHNY and CDR2 as SVGAGI (reference sequence). The CDR3 loop is CASSSGQENYNEQFF. CDR3 in DNA: TGTGCCAGCAGTTCTGGACAGGAGAACTACAATGAGCAGTTCTTC.

The chain is built from TRBV6-5 and TRBJ2-7; TRBD1 matches at 10 bases. In germline, CDR1 is MNHEY, CDR2 SVGAGI. J lost 5 bases, V lost 3 bases, and 7 bases had no gene match. This CDR3 is built from 15 residues. The CDR3 coding sequence is TGTGCCAGCAGTTATCTGGGACAGGGGCGGAACGAGCAGTACTTC. Its protein product is CASSYLGQGRNEQYF.

The chain employs TRBV2 and TRBJ2-4; D may match TRBD1 or TRBD2 (5 bases each). The CDR3 totals 13 residues. Between the trimmed V and J ends, which lost 6 bases and 6 bases, there was a span of 12 bases. Looked up from germline, CDR1 is SNHLY and CDR2 is FYNNEI. This chain's CDR3 is CASREGQGNIQYF. CDR3 sequence (DNA): TGTGCCAGCAGAGAGGGGCAGGGAAACATTCAGTACTTC.

The J gene is TRBJ2-2, the V gene TRBV25-1; D might be TRBD2 (5 bases). There are 15 residues in the CDR3. Germline V gene lookup returns CDR1 MGHDK and CDR2 SYGVNS. Trimming removed 1 base from V and 7 bases from J, with 13 bases in between. The CDR3 here is CASSESLLVGGELFF. DNA of the CDR3: TGTGCCAGCAGTGAATCGTTACTAGTCGGCGGGGAGCTGTTTTTT.

This chain links TRBV7-9 with TRBJ1-1; possible D gene TRBD1, 6 bases. V was pared by 1 base and J by 0 bases, with 18 bases between. Germline values: CDR1 SEHNR, CDR2 FQNEAQ (reference sequence). The CDR3 extends over 18 amino acids. In nucleotides, the CDR3 is TGTGCCAGCAGCTTAGTTGGACAGAGTGAAGGAGTGAACACTGAAGCTTTCTTT. This codes for CASSLVGQSEGVNTEAFF.

This chain connects TRBV15 to TRBJ2-7; a possible D gene is TRBD2 (5 bases). The germline V and J ends were trimmed by 0 bases and 2 bases, with 17 bases remaining between them. This CDR3 has 17 amino acids. Per germline, CDR1 LNHNV and CDR2 YYDKDF (reference sequence). In DNA form, the CDR3 reads TGTGCCACCAGCAGAGAATCATTGAAGCTAGCCCCCTACGAGCAGTACTTC. It specifies CATSRESLKLAPYEQYF.

The sample holds one count of this clone. V is TRBV5-4 and J is TRBJ2-5, with D possibly being TRBD1 or TRBD2 (6 bases each). CDR1 is SGHNT, CDR2 YYREEE, per germline (reference sequence). Trimming left V 1 base short and J 1 base short, with 11 bases between. The CDR3 covers 15 residues. This CDR3 is CASSLTGALQETQYF. The CDR3 DNA follows: TGTGCCAGCAGCTTGACGGGGGCCCTCCAAGAGACCCAGTACTTC.

The chain couples TRBV4-3 to TRBJ2-3, with 9 bases fitting TRBD2. Germline values: CDR1 LGHNA, CDR2 YSLEER. Trimming took 1 base from V and 3 from J; bases not matched to a gene: 17. This CDR3 has 20 residues. The CDR3 DNA is TGCGCCAGCAGCCAAGTGGAGCTAGCGGGGTGGAGACCCAGGACAGATACGCAGTATTTT. This translates into CASSQVELAGWRPRTDTQYF.